Described below is a single T cell receptor (beta chain) sequence and its context. The target antigen is unknown. The length of the CDR3 is 14 residues. Germline CDR1 is SGHRS and CDR2 is YFSETQ. V was shortened by 4 bases and J by 2 bases, with 11 bases between the two germline ends. TCRdb's copy holds only in-frame clones and misses some; the assay was immunoSEQ multiplex PCR. The sample contains about 9,600 clones, 24% of which appear only once. This sample is drawn from a study of sequential checkpoint blockade in melanoma. The overall study: More than 20 patients had matched tumor biopsies before treatment and at week 13 after nivolumab or ipilimumab alone. Broader study findings: Pretreatment TIL clonality tracked with response in the nivolumab-first arm.

Treatment specified: randomized to nivolumab then ipilimumab (arm A) or the reverse (arm B). No patient had prior DNA-damaging chemotherapy. This TCR derives from a human donor with melanoma. The V call is TRBV5-1, the J call TRBJ2-3; maybe TRBD1 (5 bases). Here the sequenced sample was tumor tissue (inferred from file names), taken from a patient given nivolumab and ipilimumab in sequence. In DNA form, the CDR3 reads TGCGCCAGCAGCCCAGGACACCTCACAGATACGCAGTATTTT. Encoded protein: CASSPGHLTDTQYF.